This paragraph reports one T cell receptor (beta chain). What it binds is not known. The data are from a study of shared clonotypes between healthy human individuals. The data were produced by immunoSEQ multiplex PCR, yet TCRdb's version contains in-frame clones alone and is incomplete. The sample shows about 2.2 million clones, approximately 94% of them seen only once. Study-level findings and limits: Non-shared clonotypes showed lower generation probabilities than clonotypes common to all four donors.

Positive CCR7 selection of CD45RO-negative cells yielded the naive CD8 cells, and terminally differentiated effector memory CD45RA+ cells were excluded. With 8 bases clipped from V and 1 base from J, the junction kept 7 bases outside the gene matches. This CDR3 region has 14 residues. Germline V gene sequence: CDR1 LNHDA, CDR2 SQIVND (reference sequence). The gene calls are TRBV19 and TRBJ1-1, with 7 bases that match TRBD1. This receptor was obtained from a man between 18 and 35 years old in good health. Some clones in this sample may be carry-over from other donors' samples. Sequencing was done on a sample of naive CD8+ T cells from PBMCs. CDR3 in DNA: TGTGCCAGTGGATGGGGACAGCCGAACACTGAAGCTTTCTTT. Protein: CASGWGQPNTEAFF.